The 10 T cell receptor beta chains below come from one sample, sequenced in a study of blood T cell repertoires in COVID-19. Using immunoSEQ multiplex PCR, the repertoire was profiled, and TCRdb retains in-frame clones only, with some absent. Among under 450,000 clones listed, approximately 88% were seen once. Sequencing was performed on peripheral blood. The receptor source for this set is a woman aged 45 to 65 with COVID-19, enrolled during active disease.

This clone has a single count. This chain links TRBV30 with TRBJ2-7; possible D gene TRBD1, 5 bases. Germline V gives CDR1 GTSNPN, CDR2 SVGIG (reference sequence). The CDR3 spans 12 residues. Trimming left V 3 bases short and J 5 bases short, with 11 bases between. In DNA, the CDR3 is TGTGCCTGGAGCCGAAAGGGGAACGAGCAGTACTTC. This translates into CAWSRKGNEQYF.

In its sample, this clone was seen once. The rearrangement links TRBV27 to TRBJ2-2; 13 nucleotides agree with TRBD2. The germline gives CDR1 MNHEY, CDR2 SMNVEV (reference sequence). V shed 5 bases and J 3 bases; nucleotides not matched to a gene: 9. The CDR3 has 18 amino acids. The CDR3 DNA is TGTGCCAGCAGTGCCAGGACTAGCGGGGGCGCTGACACCGGGGAGCTGTTTTTT. Amino acids: CASSARTSGGADTGELFF.

As to this clone: An end of the junction differs from the germline gene, which may be a read error. The chain is built from TRBV5-1 and TRBJ2-6, with D tentatively TRBD2 (5 bases). The CDR3 has 13 amino acids. Germline V gene data show CDR1 as SGHRS and CDR2 as YFSETQ. CDR3 sequence reads: CARSPGGANVLTF. The CDR3 DNA is TGCGCCCGCAGCCCGGGGGGGGCCAACGTCCTGACTTTC.

This chain joins TRBV6-1 and TRBJ2-5, with 8 nucleotides matching TRBD2. V was pared by 0 bases and J by 5 bases, with 5 bases of the junction left unmatched. Germline CDR1 is MNHNS and CDR2 is SASEGT. This CDR3 has 15 residues. CDR3 sequence (DNA): TGTGCCAGCAGTGAAGCCCGGTCGGGAGGGGAGACCCAGTACTTC. This sequence encodes CASSEARSGGETQYF.

The chain carries TRBV9 and TRBJ1-2; TRBD1 is a possible D gene (6 bases). The CDR3 covers 15 residues. Trimming stripped 6 bases from V and 2 bases from J, with 17 bases between. Germline CDR1 is SGDLS and CDR2 is YYNGEE. The CDR3 here is CASTRSGGHNYGYTF. The CDR3 bases are TGTGCCAGCACCCGATCTGGGGGACACAACTATGGCTACACCTTC.

The V gene is TRBV2, the J gene TRBJ1-2; D possibly corresponds to TRBD1 (6 bases). The V end lost 5 bases, the J end lost 7 bases, and 14 bases lay between the germline ends. The CDR3 covers 13 residues. Germline CDR1 and CDR2: SNHLY and FYNNEI. The CDR3, as DNA: TGTGCCAGCAGTAAGGGGGGGGCGGCTGGCTACACCTTC. As protein: CASSKGGAAGYTF.

V gene TRBV4-1 combines with J gene TRBJ2-3; TRBD2 agrees at 11 bases. Germline-derived CDR1 and CDR2 are MGHRA and YSYEKL. V lost 4 bases and J lost 2; bases outside the gene matches: 11. The CDR3 runs to 18 residues. CDR3 bases: TGCGCCAGCAGCCCTCGCCTAATAGCGGGGGGGGACACAGATACGCAGTATTTT. Residues: CASSPRLIAGGDTDTQYF.

The chain carries TRBV5-1 and TRBJ1-1; D possibly corresponds to TRBD1 (5 bases). The CDR3 is 14 residues long. Trimming took off 7 bases at V and 5 bases at J, with 18 bases between the two ends. Germline CDR1 reads SGHRS; CDR2 reads YFSETQ. CDR3 DNA sequence: TGCGCCAGCTTTCCAGGCGGGGAGGGGACTGAAGCTTTCTTT. Its translation is CASFPGGEGTEAFF.

The J gene is TRBJ2-7, the V gene TRBV2; 7 bases are a match to TRBD2. The J segment lost 7 bases and the V segment lost 6 bases, leaving 9 bases of the junction unmatched. The germline V gene encodes CDR1 SNHLY and CDR2 FYNNEI. This CDR3 is built from 13 residues. The CDR3 DNA reads as TGTGCCAGCAGGAAAAGGGGAGGGGAAGAGCAGTACTTC. Translated, it gives CASRKRGGEEQYF.

The CDR3 DNA follows: TGTGCCAGCAGCAAAGTCCCTACTAGCGGGTTTTACAATGAGCAGTTCTTC. Protein: CASSKVPTSGFYNEQFF. This chain connects TRBV21-1 to TRBJ2-1; the table's D gene call, TRBD2, was not cross checked with the DNA. TRBV21-1 is shown as a pseudogene. CDR3 size: 17 residues.